This T cell receptor beta chain was obtained from a study of T cell clones after liver transplantation. Whole-study context: A pre-transplant mixed lymphocyte reaction with TCRbeta sequencing defined graft-donor-reactive clones followed in post-transplant blood.

Study-wide results and limits: The donor-reactive repertoire was only partly measurable in two subjects, lacking donor cells. Post-transplant time points were not standardized, so conclusions are preliminary. Graft donor-reactive T cells may have migrated into the graft rather than being deleted.

The CDR3 runs to 17 residues. From germline, CDR1 is KGHSH and CDR2 LQKENI. After removal of 4 bases from V and 6 bases from J, the junction contained 10 bases not matched to a gene. In regard to this clone: Its antigen is still unknown.

Assay: immunoSEQ multiplex PCR; the TCRdb copy retains only in-frame clones and omits some. This table has about 75,000 clones, roughly 80% appearing once. The clonotype comes from a human patient who received a liver transplant. Part of the T cell pool may stem from the graft donor. Source: CD4+ T cells from blood, taken less than 50 months after liver transplant. The chain links TRBV18 to TRBJ2-1, with 12 positions matching TRBD2. CDR3 protein: CASSLRTSGIQFNEQFF. The CDR3 nucleotides read TGTGCCAGCTCACTCCGGACTAGCGGGATTCAATTCAATGAGCAGTTCTTC.